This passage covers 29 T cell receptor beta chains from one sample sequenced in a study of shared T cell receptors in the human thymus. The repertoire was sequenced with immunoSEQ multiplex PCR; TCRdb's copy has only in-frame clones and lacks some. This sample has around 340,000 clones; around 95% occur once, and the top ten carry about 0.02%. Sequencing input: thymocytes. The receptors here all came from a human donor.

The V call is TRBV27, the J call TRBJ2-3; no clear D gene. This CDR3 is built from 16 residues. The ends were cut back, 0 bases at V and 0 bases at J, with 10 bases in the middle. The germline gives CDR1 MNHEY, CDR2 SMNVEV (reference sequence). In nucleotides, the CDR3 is TGTGCCAGCAGTTTATCGAAACTTTCCAGCACAGATACGCAGTATTTT. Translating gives CASSLSKLSSTDTQYF.

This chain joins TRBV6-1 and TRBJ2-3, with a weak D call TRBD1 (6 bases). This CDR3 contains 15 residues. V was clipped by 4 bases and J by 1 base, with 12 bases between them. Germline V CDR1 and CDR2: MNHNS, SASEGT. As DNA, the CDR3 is TGTGCCAGCAGTGGCTACAGGGAAGGCACAGATACGCAGTATTTT. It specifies CASSGYREGTDTQYF.

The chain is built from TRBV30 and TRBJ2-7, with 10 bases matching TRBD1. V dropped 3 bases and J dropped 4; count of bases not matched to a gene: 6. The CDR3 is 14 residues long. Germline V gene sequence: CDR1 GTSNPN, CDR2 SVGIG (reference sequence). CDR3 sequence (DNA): TGTGCCTGGAGCTTGACGGGACAGGGGTACGAGCAGTACTTC. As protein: CAWSLTGQGYEQYF.

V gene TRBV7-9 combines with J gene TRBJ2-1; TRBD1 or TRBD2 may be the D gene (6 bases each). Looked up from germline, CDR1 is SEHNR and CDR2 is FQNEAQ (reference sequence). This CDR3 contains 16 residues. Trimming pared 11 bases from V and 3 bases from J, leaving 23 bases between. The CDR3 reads CAPPGAGCMDYNEQFF. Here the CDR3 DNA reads TGTGCCCCCCCGGGGGCAGGGTGTATGGACTACAATGAGCAGTTCTTC.

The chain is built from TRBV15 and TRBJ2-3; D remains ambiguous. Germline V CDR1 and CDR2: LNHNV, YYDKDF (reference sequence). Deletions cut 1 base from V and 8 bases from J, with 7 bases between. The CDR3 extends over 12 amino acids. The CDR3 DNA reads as TGTGCCACCAGCAGAGTTCAGGCTACGCAGTATTTT. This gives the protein CATSRVQATQYF.

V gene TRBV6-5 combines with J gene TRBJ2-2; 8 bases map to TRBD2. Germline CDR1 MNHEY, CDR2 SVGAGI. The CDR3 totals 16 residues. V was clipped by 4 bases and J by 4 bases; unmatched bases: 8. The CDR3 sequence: CASSFPRLAPTGELFF. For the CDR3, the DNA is TGTGCCAGCAGTTTTCCCCGACTAGCGCCCACCGGGGAGCTGTTTTTT.

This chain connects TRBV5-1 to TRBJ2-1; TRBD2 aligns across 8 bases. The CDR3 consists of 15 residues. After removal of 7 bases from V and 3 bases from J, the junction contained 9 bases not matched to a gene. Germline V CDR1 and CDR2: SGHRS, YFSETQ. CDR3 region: CASSPATSGYNEQFF. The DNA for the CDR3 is TGCGCCAGCTCACCCGCCACTAGCGGCTACAATGAGCAGTTCTTC. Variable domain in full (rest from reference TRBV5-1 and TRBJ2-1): KAGVTQTPRYLIKTRGQQVTLSCSPISGHRSVSWYQQTPGQGLQFLFEYFSETQRNKGNFPGRFSGRQFSNSRSEMNVSTLELGDSALYLCASSPATSGYNEQFFGPGTRLTVL.

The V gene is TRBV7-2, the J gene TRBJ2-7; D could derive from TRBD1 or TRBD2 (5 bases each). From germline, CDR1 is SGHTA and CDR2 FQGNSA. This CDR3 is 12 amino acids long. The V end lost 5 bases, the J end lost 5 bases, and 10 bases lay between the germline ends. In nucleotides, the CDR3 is TGTGCCAGCAGCCGAGGGGTCGACGAGCAGTACTTC. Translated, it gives CASSRGVDEQYF.

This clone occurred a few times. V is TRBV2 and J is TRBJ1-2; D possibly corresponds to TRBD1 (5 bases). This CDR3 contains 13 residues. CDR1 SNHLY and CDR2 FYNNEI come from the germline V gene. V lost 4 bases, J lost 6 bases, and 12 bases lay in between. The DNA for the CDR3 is TGTGCCAGCAGTGTTCAGGGCAGTAATGGCTACACCTTC. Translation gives CASSVQGSNGYTF.

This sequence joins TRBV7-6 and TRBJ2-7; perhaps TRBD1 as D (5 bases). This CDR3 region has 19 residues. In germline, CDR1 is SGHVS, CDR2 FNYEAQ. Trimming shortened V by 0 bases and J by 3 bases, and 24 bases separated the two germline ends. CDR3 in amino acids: CASSLAQGPHPKGLYEQYF. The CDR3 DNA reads TGTGCCAGCAGCTTAGCGCAAGGGCCCCATCCTAAGGGGCTCTACGAGCAGTACTTC.

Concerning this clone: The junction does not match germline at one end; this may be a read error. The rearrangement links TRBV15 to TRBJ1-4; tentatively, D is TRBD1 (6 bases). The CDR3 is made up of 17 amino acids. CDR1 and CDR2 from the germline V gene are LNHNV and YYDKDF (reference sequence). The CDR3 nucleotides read TGTGCCACCAGCGGAGACGGGTCAGGGGAGGTGTATGAAAAACTGTTTTTT. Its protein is CATSGDGSGEVYEKLFF.

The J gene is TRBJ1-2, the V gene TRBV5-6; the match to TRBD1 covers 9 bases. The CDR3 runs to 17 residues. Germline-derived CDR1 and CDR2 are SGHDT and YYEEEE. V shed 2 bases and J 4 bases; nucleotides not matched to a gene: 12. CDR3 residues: CASSFLDRGAPIYGYTF. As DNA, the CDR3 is TGTGCCAGCAGCTTCCTCGACAGGGGGGCCCCCATCTATGGCTACACCTTC.

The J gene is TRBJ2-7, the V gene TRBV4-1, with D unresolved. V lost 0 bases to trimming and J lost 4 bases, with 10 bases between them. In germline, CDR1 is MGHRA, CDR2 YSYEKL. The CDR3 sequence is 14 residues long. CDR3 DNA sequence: TGCGCCAGCAGCCAAGATTCCTTTCCTTACGAGCAGTACTTC. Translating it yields CASSQDSFPYEQYF.

For the CDR3, the DNA is TGTGCCAGCAGCGTAGAAGGAGCGGTCACAGATACGCAGTATTTT. This sequence encodes CASSVEGAVTDTQYF. The chain couples TRBV9 to TRBJ2-3; D might be TRBD2 (5 bases). The CDR3 runs 15 residues. V lost 0 bases and J lost 2, with 10 bases in between. Germline assignment: CDR1 SGDLS and CDR2 YYNGEE.

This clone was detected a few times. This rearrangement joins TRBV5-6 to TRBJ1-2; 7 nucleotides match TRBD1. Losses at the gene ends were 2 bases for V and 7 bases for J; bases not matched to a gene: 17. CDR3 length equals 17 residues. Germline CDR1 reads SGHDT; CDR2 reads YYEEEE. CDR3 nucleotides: TGTGCCAGCAGCTTATTCGGGACAGAGAATTACTCGGGTGGCTACACCTTC. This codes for CASSLFGTENYSGGYTF.

CDR3 protein: CASSEDPMNYEQYF. CDR3 nucleotide sequence: TGTGCCAGCAGCGAGGACCCGATGAATTACGAGCAGTACTTC. The chain links TRBV13 to TRBJ2-7; D is uncertain. Deletions cut 5 bases from V and 4 bases from J, with 15 bases between. The CDR3 runs 14 residues. The germline V gene encodes CDR1 PRHDT and CDR2 FYEKMQ (reference sequence).

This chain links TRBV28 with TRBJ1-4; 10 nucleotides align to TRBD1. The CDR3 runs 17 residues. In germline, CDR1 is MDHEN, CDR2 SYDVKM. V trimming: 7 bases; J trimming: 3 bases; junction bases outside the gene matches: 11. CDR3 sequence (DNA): TGTGCCAGCACCGAACTCGACAGGGGGCGGTCTAATGAAAAACTGTTTTTT. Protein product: CASTELDRGRSNEKLFF.

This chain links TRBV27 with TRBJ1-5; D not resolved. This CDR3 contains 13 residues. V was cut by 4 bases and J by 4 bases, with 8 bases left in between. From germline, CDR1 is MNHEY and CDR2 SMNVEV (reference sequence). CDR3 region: CASSCKGNQPQHF. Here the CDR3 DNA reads TGTGCCAGCAGTTGTAAAGGGAATCAGCCCCAGCATTTT.

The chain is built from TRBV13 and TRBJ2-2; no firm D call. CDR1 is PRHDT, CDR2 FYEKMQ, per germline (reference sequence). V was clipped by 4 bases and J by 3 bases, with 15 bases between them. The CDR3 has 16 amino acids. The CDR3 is CASSSALGPHTGELFF. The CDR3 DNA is TGTGCCAGCAGCTCTGCCTTGGGCCCCCACACCGGGGAGCTGTTTTTT. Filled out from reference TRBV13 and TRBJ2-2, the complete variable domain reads AAGVIQSPRHLIKEKRETATLKCYPIPRHDTVYWYQQGPGQDPQFLISFYEKMQSDKGSIPDRFSAQQFSDYHSELNMSSLELGDSALYFCASSSALGPHTGELFFGEGSRLTVL.

The CDR3 coding sequence is TGTGCCAGCAGTTTGGACTCAATCTCCTACGAGCAGTACTTC. Residues: CASSLDSISYEQYF. The chain couples TRBV27 to TRBJ2-7, with D perhaps TRBD2 (5 bases). Between the trimmed V and J ends, which lost 3 bases and 0 bases, there was a span of 9 bases. The CDR3 is 14 amino acids. The V gene's germline CDR1 is MNHEY and CDR2 SMNVEV (reference sequence).

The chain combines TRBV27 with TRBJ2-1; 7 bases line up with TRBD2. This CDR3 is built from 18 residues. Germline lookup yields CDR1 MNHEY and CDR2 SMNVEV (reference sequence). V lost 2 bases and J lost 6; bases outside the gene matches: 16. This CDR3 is CASSLKGPRGSYSNEQFF. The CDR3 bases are TGTGCCAGCAGTTTAAAGGGTCCGCGGGGGTCTTATTCCAATGAGCAGTTCTTC.

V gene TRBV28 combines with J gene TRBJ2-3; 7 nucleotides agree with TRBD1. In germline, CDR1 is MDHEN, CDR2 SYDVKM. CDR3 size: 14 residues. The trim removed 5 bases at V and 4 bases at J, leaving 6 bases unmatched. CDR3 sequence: CASSRGRIPDTQYF. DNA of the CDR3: TGTGCCAGCAGTAGGGGGCGCATCCCAGATACGCAGTATTTT.

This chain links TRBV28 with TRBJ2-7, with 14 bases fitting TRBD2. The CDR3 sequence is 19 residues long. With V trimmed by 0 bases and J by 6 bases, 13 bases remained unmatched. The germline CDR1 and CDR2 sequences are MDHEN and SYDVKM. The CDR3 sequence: CASSLCFPGLAGVDGEQYF. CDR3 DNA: TGTGCCAGCAGTTTATGTTTCCCGGGACTAGCGGGAGTTGATGGCGAGCAGTACTTC.

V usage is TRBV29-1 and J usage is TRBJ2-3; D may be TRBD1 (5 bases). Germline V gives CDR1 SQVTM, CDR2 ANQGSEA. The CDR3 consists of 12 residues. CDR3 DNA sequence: TGCACCTGCCAGGGTGGGGCAGATACGCAGTATTTT. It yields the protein CTCQGGADTQYF.

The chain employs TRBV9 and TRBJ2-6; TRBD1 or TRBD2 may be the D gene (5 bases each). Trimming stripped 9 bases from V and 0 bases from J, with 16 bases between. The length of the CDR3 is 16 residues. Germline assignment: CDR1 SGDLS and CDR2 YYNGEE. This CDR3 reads CATNSGTHSGANVLTF. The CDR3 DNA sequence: TGTGCCACCAACTCGGGGACCCACTCTGGGGCCAACGTCCTGACTTTC.

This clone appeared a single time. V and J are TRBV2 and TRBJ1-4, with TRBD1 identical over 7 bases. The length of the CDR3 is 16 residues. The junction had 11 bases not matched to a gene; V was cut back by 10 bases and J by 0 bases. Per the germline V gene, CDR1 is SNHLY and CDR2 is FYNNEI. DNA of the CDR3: TGTGCCACCAAACGGGACAGAAATTCAACTAATGAAAAACTGTTTTTT. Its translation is CATKRDRNSTNEKLFF.

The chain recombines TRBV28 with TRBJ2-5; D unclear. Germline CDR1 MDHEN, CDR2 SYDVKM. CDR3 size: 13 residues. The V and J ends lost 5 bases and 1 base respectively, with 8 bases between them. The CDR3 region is CASSLWTQETQYF. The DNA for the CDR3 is TGTGCCAGCAGTCTTTGGACCCAAGAGACCCAGTACTTC. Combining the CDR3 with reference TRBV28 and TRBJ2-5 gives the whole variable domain DVKVTQSSRYLVKRTGEKVFLECVQDMDHENMFWYRQDPGLGLRLIYFSYDVKMKEKGDIPEGYSVSREKKERFSLILESASTNQTSMYLCASSLWTQETQYFGPGTRLLVL.

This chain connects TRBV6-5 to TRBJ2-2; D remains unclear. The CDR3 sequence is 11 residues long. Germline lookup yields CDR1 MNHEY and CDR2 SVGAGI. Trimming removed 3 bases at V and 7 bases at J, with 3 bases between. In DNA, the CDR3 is TGTGCCAGCAGTTATCGCGGGGAGCTGTTTTTT. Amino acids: CASSYRGELFF.

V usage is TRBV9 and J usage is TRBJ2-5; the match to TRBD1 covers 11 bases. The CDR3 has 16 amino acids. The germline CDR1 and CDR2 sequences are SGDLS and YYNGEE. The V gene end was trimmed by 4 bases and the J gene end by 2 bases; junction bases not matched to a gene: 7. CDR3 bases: TGTGCCAGCAGCCCACGGACAGGGGGCAGGCAAGAGACCCAGTACTTC. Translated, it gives CASSPRTGGRQETQYF.